This T cell receptor (beta chain) was documented in a study of neurological immune-mediated disorders. This clonotype was recorded at least ten times. Trimming took 2 bases from V and 3 from J, leaving 7 bases between them. There are 12 residues in the CDR3. Per the germline V gene, CDR1 is SQVTM and CDR2 is ANQGSEA. The cDNA was produced through 5'RACE with 10-nucleotide random UMIs. A single record per CDR3 protein comes from TCRdb applying MiXCR to the 5' RACE reads. The sample has roughly 88,000 distinct CDR3 sequences, approximately 3.5% seen once. The receptor was derived from a woman between 45 and 65 years old with multiple sclerosis. This chain uses TRBV29-1 with TRBJ1-2, with no clear D. Sequencing was performed on PBMCs. CDR3 nucleotides: TGCAGCGTTGAAAGTCTTTACTATGGCTACACCTTC. Amino acids: CSVESLYYGYTF.